One T cell receptor beta chain is described in this entry. Its antigen is still unknown. This record comes from a study of liver allograft versus peripheral blood T cells. Study overall: The authors compared T cell receptor repertoires in transplanted livers with recipients' peripheral blood repertoires. Overall study findings and caveats: Reportedly, the T cell receptor repertoires inside liver allografts were not the same as those in peripheral blood.

MiXCR, run by TCRdb on the reads, gives a single entry per CDR3 protein. The table includes around 9,100 distinct CDR3 sequences, approximately 16% detected once. CDR1 is SEHNR, CDR2 FQNEAQ, per germline (reference sequence). The CDR3 is 14 residues long. Trimming removed 2 bases at V and 4 bases at J, with 10 bases between. The sequence was obtained from a human patient who had a liver transplant. Some T cells may arise from the graft donor. The chain combines TRBV7-9 with TRBJ2-3, with a weak D call TRBD2 (5 bases). The CDR3 DNA follows: TGTGCCAGCAGCTTAATGAGGGATGCAGATACGCAGTATTTT. It yields the protein CASSLMRDADTQYF.